This TCR gamma chain came from a study of gamma delta lymphoproliferative disorders and STAT genes. Background on the study: Each gamma-chain library started from at least 50 ng of genomic DNA, using the LymphoTrack Dx TCRG Assay. For the delta chain, EuroClonality-NGS standard procedure was applied. Study-level findings and limits: Delta repertoires did not separate groups, but patient gamma repertoires clustered apart. Nearly all major patient gamma and delta clonotypes were public; only a couple of gamma clonotypes were disease-private.

About this clone: Antigen: not known. The DNA is left out, because the CDR3 cannot be placed on it with certainty; the CDR3 is given as TCRdb lists it.

Sequencing used genomic DNA taken from PBMCs of patients and controls. Both ends counted, the CDR3 spans 13 residues. TCRdb re-called the multiplex PCR reads using CATT. The sample carries around 1,000 gamma-chain clones, approximately 20% recorded once. The V gene is given as TRGV10, and no J gene call is available. TRGV10 is sorted into the ORF group, with uncertain function. Sequencing was done on a sample of blood. The receptor comes from a human donor in good health. The CDR3 here is CTTVLRANYKKLF.